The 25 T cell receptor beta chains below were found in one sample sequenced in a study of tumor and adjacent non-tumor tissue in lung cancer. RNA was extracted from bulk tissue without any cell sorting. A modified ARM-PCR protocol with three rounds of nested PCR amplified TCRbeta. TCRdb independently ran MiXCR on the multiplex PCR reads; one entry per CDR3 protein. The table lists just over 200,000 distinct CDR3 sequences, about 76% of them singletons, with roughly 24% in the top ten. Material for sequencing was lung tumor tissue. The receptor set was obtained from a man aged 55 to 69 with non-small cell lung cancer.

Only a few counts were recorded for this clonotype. CDR3 DNA sequence: TGTGCCAGCAGCTTGGGACAGCCCTCTGGGGCCAACGTCCTGACTTTC. Translation gives CASSLGQPSGANVLTF. J is TRBJ2-6 and V is TRBV5-4, with D maybe TRBD1 (5 bases). CDR1 and CDR2 from the germline V gene are SGHNT and YYREEE (reference sequence). Deletions cut 0 bases from V and 0 bases from J, with 7 bases between. This CDR3 region has 16 residues.

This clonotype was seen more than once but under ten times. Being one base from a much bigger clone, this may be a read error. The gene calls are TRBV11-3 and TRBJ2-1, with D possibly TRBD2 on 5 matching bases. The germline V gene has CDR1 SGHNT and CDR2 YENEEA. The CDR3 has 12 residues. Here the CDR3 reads CASSSGWGEQIF. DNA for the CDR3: TGTGCCAGCAGCTCGGGGTGGGGTGAGCAGATCTTC.

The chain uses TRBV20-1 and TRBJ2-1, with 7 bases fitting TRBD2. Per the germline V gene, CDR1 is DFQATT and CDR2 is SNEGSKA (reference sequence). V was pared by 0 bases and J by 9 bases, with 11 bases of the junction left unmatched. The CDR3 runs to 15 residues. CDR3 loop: CSARDSQGGISEQFF. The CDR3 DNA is TGCAGTGCTAGAGATAGTCAGGGAGGGATTTCTGAGCAGTTCTTC.

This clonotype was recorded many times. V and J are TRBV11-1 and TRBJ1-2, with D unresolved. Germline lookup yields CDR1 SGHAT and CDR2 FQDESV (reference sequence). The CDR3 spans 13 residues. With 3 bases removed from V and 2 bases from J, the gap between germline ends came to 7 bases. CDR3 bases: TGTGCCAGCAGCTTCGGAGGGAACTATGGCTACACCTTC. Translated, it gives CASSFGGNYGYTF. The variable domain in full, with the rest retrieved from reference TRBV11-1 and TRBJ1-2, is EAEVAQSPRYKITEKSQAVAFWCDPISGHATLYWYRQILGQGPELLVQFQDESVVDDSQLPKDRFSAERLKGVDSTLKIQPAELGDSAMYLCASSFGGNYGYTFGSGTRLTVV.

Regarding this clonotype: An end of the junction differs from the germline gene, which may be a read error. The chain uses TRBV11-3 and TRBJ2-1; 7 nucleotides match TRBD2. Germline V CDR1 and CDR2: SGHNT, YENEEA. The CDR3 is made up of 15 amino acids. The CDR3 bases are TGTGCCAGCAGCGTCCGGACTAGTGGAGACAATGAGCATTTCTTC. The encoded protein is CASSVRTSGDNEHFF.

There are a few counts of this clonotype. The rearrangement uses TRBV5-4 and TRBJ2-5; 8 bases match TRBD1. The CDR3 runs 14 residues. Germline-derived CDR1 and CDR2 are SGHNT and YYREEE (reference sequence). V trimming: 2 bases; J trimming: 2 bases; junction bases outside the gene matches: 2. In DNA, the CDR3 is TGTGCCAGCAGCTTCCGACAGGGGCAAGAGACCCAGTACTTC. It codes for CASSFRQGQETQYF.

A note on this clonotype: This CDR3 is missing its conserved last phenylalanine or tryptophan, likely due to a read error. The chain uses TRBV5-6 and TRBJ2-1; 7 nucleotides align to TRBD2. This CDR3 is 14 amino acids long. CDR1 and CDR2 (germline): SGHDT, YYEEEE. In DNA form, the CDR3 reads TGTGCGAGCACCCCTCTTCGACTAGCTCATGAGCAGTTCCTC. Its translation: CASTPLRLAHEQFL.

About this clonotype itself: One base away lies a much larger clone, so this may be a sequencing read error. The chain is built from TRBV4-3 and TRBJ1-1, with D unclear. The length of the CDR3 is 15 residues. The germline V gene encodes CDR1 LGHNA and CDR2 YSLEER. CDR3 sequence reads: CASSQARHPNTEALF. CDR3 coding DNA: TGCGCCAGCAGCCAAGCGCGACACCCGAACACTGAAGCTTTATTT.

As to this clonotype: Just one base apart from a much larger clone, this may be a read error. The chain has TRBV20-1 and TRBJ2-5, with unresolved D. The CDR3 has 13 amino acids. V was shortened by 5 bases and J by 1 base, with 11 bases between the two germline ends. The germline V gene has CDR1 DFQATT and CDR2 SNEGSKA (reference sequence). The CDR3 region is CSAVLTGQETQYF. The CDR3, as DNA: TGCAGTGCTGTACTGACGGGCCAAGAGACCCAGTACTTC.

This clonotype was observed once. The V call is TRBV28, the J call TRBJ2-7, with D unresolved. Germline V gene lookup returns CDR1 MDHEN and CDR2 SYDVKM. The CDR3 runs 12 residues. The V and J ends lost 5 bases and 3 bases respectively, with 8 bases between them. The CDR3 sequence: CASSQDGYEQYF. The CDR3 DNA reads TGTGCCAGCAGTCAAGACGGCTACGAGCAGTACTTC.

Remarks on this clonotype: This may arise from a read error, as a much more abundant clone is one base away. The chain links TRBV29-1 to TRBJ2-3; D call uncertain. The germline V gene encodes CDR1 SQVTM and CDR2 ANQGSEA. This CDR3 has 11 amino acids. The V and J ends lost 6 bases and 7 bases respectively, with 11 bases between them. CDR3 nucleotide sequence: TGCAGCGTACAAAGGGCATATACGCAGTATTTT. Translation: CSVQRAYTQYF.

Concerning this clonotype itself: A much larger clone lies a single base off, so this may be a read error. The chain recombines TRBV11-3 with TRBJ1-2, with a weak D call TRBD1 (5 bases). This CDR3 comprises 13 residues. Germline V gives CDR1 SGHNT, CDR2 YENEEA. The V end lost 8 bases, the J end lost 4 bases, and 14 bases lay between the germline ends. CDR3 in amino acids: CASGSSGGYGYTF. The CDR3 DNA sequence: TGTGCCAGCGGATCTTCCGGGGGCTATGGCTACACCTTC. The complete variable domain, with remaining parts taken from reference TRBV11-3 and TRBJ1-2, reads EAGVVQSPRYKIIEKKQPVAFWCNPISGHNTLYWYLQNLGQGPELLIRYENEEAVDDSQLPKDRFSAERLKGVDSTLKIQPAELGDSAVYLCASGSSGGYGYTFGSGTRLTVV.

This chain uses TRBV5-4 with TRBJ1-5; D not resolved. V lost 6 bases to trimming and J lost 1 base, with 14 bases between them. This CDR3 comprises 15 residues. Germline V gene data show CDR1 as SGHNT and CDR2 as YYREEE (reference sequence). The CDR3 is CASNFSVGSNQPQHF. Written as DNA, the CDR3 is TGTGCCAGCAACTTTTCTGTGGGAAGCAATCAGCCCCAGCATTTT.

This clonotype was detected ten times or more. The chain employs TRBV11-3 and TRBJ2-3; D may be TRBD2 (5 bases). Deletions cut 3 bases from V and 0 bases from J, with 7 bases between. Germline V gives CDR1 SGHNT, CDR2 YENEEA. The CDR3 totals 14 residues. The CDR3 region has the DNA TGTGCCAGCAGCTTTAGGACTAGCACAGATACGCAGTATTTT. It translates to CASSFRTSTDTQYF. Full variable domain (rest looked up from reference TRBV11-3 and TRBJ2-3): EAGVVQSPRYKIIEKKQPVAFWCNPISGHNTLYWYLQNLGQGPELLIRYENEEAVDDSQLPKDRFSAERLKGVDSTLKIQPAELGDSAVYLCASSFRTSTDTQYFGPGTRLTVL.

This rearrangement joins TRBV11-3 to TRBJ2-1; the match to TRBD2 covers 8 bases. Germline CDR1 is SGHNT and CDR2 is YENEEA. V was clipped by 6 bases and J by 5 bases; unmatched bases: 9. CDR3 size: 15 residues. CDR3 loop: CASSLRGGTHNEQFF. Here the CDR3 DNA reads TGTGCCAGCAGTTTACGCGGGGGGACTCACAATGAGCAGTTCTTC.

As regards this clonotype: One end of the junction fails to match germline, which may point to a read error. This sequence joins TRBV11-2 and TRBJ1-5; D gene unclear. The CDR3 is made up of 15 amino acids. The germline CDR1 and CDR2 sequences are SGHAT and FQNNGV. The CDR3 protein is CASSLDLGVNHPQYF. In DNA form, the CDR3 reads TGTGCCAGCAGCTTAGATCTTGGGGTAAATCATCCCCAGTATTTC.

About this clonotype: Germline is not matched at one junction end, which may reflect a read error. As DNA, the CDR3 is TGTGCCAGCAGTTTCTTAGGGGGCTCTGGGTCCAACGTCCTGACTTTC. The encoded protein is CASSFLGGSGSNVLTF. This chain links TRBV12-3 or TRBV12-4 with TRBJ2-6, with 7 bases matching TRBD1. This CDR3 has 16 amino acids.

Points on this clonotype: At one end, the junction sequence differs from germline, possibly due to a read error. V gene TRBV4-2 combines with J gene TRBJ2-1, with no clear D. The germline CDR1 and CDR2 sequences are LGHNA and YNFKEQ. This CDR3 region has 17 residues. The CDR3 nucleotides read TGCGCCAGCAGCCAGACTCAGTTGTCGAGCTCCTACAATGAGCAGTTATTC. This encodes CASSQTQLSSSYNEQLF.

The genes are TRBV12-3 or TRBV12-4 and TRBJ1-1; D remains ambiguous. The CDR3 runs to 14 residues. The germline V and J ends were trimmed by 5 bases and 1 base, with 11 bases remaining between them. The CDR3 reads CASSDNNGNTEAFF. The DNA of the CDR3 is TGTGCCAGCAGTGACAACAATGGGAACACTGAAGCTTTCTTT.

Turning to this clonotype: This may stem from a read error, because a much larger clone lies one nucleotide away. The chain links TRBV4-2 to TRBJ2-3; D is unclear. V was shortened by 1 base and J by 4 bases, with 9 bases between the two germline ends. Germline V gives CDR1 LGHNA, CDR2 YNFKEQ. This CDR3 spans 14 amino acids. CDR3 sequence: CASSQAANSDTQYF. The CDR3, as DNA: TGTGCCAGCAGCCAAGCTGCGAATTCAGATACGCAGTATTTT.

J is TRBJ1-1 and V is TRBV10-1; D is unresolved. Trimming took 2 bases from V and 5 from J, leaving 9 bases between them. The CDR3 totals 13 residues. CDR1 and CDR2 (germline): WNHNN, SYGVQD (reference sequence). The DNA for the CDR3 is TGCGCCAGCAGTGAGGGGCGAGGGACTGAAGCTTTCTTT. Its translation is CASSEGRGTEAFF.

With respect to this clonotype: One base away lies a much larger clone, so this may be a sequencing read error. The CDR3 DNA reads as TGTGCCAGCAGCACAGGTCAGAGTACGCAGTATTTT. Amino acids: CASSTGQSTQYF. V is TRBV6-6 and J is TRBJ2-3; a possible D gene is TRBD1 (5 bases). Germline V CDR1 and CDR2: MNHNY, SVGAGI (reference sequence). V was clipped by 6 bases and J by 8 bases, with 12 bases between them. The CDR3 totals 12 residues.

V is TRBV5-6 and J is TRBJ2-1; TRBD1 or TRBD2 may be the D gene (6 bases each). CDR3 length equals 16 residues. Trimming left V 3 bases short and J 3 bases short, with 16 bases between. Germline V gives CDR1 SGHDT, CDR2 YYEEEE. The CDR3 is CASSSEGGGYYNEQFF. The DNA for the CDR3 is TGTGCCAGCAGCTCCGAGGGGGGAGGCTACTACAATGAGCAGTTCTTC.

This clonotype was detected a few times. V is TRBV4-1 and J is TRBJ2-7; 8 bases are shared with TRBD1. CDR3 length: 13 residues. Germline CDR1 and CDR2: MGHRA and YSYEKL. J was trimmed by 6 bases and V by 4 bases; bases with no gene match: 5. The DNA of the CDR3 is TGCGCCAGCAGCCCGAGGACAGGGCGCGAGCAGTACTTC. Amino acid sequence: CASSPRTGREQYF.

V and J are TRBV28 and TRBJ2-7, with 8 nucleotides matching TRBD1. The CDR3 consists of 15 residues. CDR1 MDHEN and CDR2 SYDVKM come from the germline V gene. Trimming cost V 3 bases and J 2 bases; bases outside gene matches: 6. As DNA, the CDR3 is TGTGCCAGCAGTTTTCTACCGGACAGGGCCTACGAGCAGTACTTC. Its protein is CASSFLPDRAYEQYF.